The rows below give T cell receptor beta chains drawn from one sample of a study of blood T cell repertoires in COVID-19. The repertoire was sequenced with immunoSEQ multiplex PCR; TCRdb's copy has only in-frame clones and lacks some. The sample has about 120,000 clones; around 78% are singletons. The sequenced sample was peripheral blood. Receptors originate from a man younger than 40 with acute or convalescent COVID-19. The CDR3 runs from the conserved cysteine through the conserved F or W. A D gene is named only where the DNA matches it firmly. The size field is filled for only some rows; it gives once, few, many or a size class.

CDR3 DNA,CDR3 protein,J gene,V gene,CDR3 length,clone size,D gene
TGTGCCAGCAGATCCCGGACAGGGCGCCAAGAGACCCAGTACTTC,CASRSRTGRQETQYF,TRBJ2-5,TRBV6-5,15,-,TRBD1
TGTGCCAGCTCACCCCTAATAACTAGTAGCGGGGGGGCTCCGGATACGCAGTATTTT,CASSPLITSSGGAPDTQYF,TRBJ2-3,TRBV18,19,-,TRBD2
TGTGCCAGCAGCGTAGGCGGCGCTGAAGCTTTCTTT,CASSVGGAEAFF,TRBJ1-1,TRBV9,12,-,-
TGCGCCAGCAGTACACCCTTCTGCGGGGGGTTCTACAATGAGCAGTTCTTC,CASSTPFCGGFYNEQFF,TRBJ2-1,TRBV23-1,17,-,TRBD2
TGTGCCAGCAGTAACACAGGGTTTAATTCACCCCTCCACTTT,CASSNTGFNSPLHF,TRBJ1-6,TRBV6-5,14,-,-
TGTGCCAGCAGCTCAGGCGGGCCTTCGGGAGATACGCAGTATTTT,CASSSGGPSGDTQYF,TRBJ2-3,TRBV11-3,15,-,-
TGTGCCAGCAGCCAAGTGGGGGGAGCCAAAAACATTCAGTACTTC,CASSQVGGAKNIQYF,TRBJ2-4,TRBV14,15,-,-
TGTGCCAGCAGTTTTGGGTACGGGGGAGATGGCTACACCTTC,CASSFGYGGDGYTF,TRBJ1-2,TRBV5-8,14,-,-
TGTGCCAGCAGCCCATTTTCCGGGGAGCTGTTTTTT,CASSPFSGELFF,TRBJ2-2,TRBV7-8,12,-,-
TGCAGCGTGGCCGGGACTAGCGGGGGGACCACAGATACGCAGTATTTT,CSVAGTSGGTTDTQYF,TRBJ2-3,TRBV29-1,16,-,TRBD2
TGTGCCAGCAGTCCGAGACTAGCGGGAAGGGATGAGCAGTTCTTC,CASSPRLAGRDEQFF,TRBJ2-1,TRBV27,15,-,TRBD2
TGTGCCAGCAGCTTAGCAGCAGGGAATTCACCCCTCCACTTT,CASSLAAGNSPLHF,TRBJ1-6,TRBV7-2,14,-,-
TGTGCCAGCGTACTGGGGAGAAACACCGGGGAGCTGTTTTTT,CASVLGRNTGELFF,TRBJ2-2,TRBV6-5,14,-,-
TGTGCCAGTAGTATAACTCTCCCGGGAGAGCTGTTTTTT,CASSITLPGELFF,TRBJ2-2,TRBV19,13,-,-
TGCAGCGTTGAGCAGGGGGTATCTGGAGAGACCCAGTACTTC,CSVEQGVSGETQYF,TRBJ2-5,TRBV29-1,14,-,TRBD1
TGTGCCAGCAGTTCTACCGGGACTAGCGGGGAAGGGGCCCAGTACTTC,CASSSTGTSGEGAQYF,TRBJ2-5,TRBV5-6,16,few,TRBD2
TGTGCCATCAGTGGAAAGAGCGGGGGGATAGGAACAGATACGCAGTATTTT,CAISGKSGGIGTDTQYF,TRBJ2-3,TRBV10-3,17,-,TRBD2
TGTGCCAGCAGCCAAGGCCACGCAATGAGGGGCTACACCTTC,CASSQGHAMRGYTF,TRBJ1-2,TRBV3-1/TRBV3-2,14,-,-
TGCAGCGTTGAAGATGGGGGACTAGCGGGAGAGTCCGATACGCAGTATTTT,CSVEDGGLAGESDTQYF,TRBJ2-3,TRBV29-1,17,once,TRBD2
TGTGCCAGCAGGGCCAGTGGCCCTTCCTACGAGCAGTACTTC,CASRASGPSYEQYF,TRBJ2-7,TRBV2,14,-,-
TGCGCCAGCAGCTTGGGGGGGACAGGGGCCAAAGAGACCCAGTACTTC,CASSLGGTGAKETQYF,TRBJ2-5,TRBV5-1,16,-,TRBD1
TGTGCCAGCAGACCTACAGGGTCCCCCTACGAGCAGTACTTC,CASRPTGSPYEQYF,TRBJ2-7,TRBV25-1,14,-,-
TGTGCCAGCAGCGTAGATGTCGGCTCTGGAAACACCATATATTTT,CASSVDVGSGNTIYF,TRBJ1-3,TRBV9,15,-,-
TGTGCCAGCAGCCTTGAGAACGGGAGGGCCCTTGGAGAGACCCAGTACTTC,CASSLENGRALGETQYF,TRBJ2-5,TRBV3-1/TRBV3-2,17,-,TRBD2
TGTGCCAGCACCCCCGGGACATCTGGAAACACCATATATTTT,CASTPGTSGNTIYF,TRBJ1-3,TRBV25-1,14,-,-
TGCGCCAGCAGCTTGGGGACAGGGGCACGATGGGACACTGAAGCTTTCTTT,CASSLGTGARWDTEAFF,TRBJ1-1,TRBV5-1,17,-,TRBD1
TGTGCCAGCAGCGGACAGGGGTATTGGAATGAGCAGTTCTTC,CASSGQGYWNEQFF,TRBJ2-1,TRBV9,14,once,TRBD1
TGTGCCAGTAGTATAGATGGGGTAGCGGGGGGACCGAGCTCCTACAATGAGCAGTTCTTC,CASSIDGVAGGPSSYNEQFF,TRBJ2-1,TRBV19,20,-,TRBD2
TGTGCCAGCAGCCAACGGGGGGGGCAGTTATCAGGCTACACCTTC,CASSQRGGQLSGYTF,TRBJ1-2,TRBV6-6,15,-,-
TGTGCCAGTAGTACCGGACAGGTCCGCTCTGGAAACACCATATATTTT,CASSTGQVRSGNTIYF,TRBJ1-3,TRBV19,16,-,TRBD1
TGTGCCAGCAGCTCAGAGCAGGGTTACGAGCAGTACTTC,CASSSEQGYEQYF,TRBJ2-7,TRBV7-8,13,-,-
TGTGCCTGGAGTGCGTCGGACAGGGGGCTTTCTAATGAAAAACTGTTTTTT,CAWSASDRGLSNEKLFF,TRBJ1-4,TRBV30,17,-,TRBD1
TGTGCCAGTAGTCAAGGGACAGGCCGCTCCTACGAGCAGTACTTC,CASSQGTGRSYEQYF,TRBJ2-7,TRBV19,15,-,TRBD1
TGTGCCAGCAGCTTAATCTTTACAGATACGCAGTATTTT,CASSLIFTDTQYF,TRBJ2-3,TRBV7-9,13,-,-
TGTGCCAGAAGCTCCGATAGCGGGGGGGCCGGGGAGACCCAGTACTTC,CARSSDSGGAGETQYF,TRBJ2-5,TRBV5-3,16,-,TRBD2
TGTGCCGCCTATGGGGGCAGGGGGAATGACTATGGCTACACCTTC,CAAYGGRGNDYGYTF,TRBJ1-2,TRBV19,15,-,TRBD1
TGTGCCAGCAAGGCGGGTCCTGAGCAGTTCTTC,CASKAGPEQFF,TRBJ2-1,TRBV7-9,11,-,-
TGTGCCAGCAGTTTCTTTTCGGGGGAGGCCCAGTACTTC,CASSFFSGEAQYF,TRBJ2-5,TRBV12-3/TRBV12-4,13,-,-
TGTGCCAGTAGTATACTAGGGAACACTGAAGCTTTCTTT,CASSILGNTEAFF,TRBJ1-1,TRBV19,13,few,-
TGTGCCACCAGCCCTCGGGGGGGTATGGGCACTGAAGCTTTCTTT,CATSPRGGMGTEAFF,TRBJ1-1,TRBV15,15,-,-
TGTGCCAGCAGTTACGGGACTAGCGGCCTCTACAATGAGCAGTTCTTC,CASSYGTSGLYNEQFF,TRBJ2-1,TRBV6-5,16,-,TRBD2
TGTGCCAGCAGGGCTAGCGGGAACTATTTTGGTGAGCAGTTCTTC,CASRASGNYFGEQFF,TRBJ2-1,TRBV7-6,15,-,TRBD2
TGTGCCAGTAGTATTGGGGACAGAGGGATGTACCAGCCCCAGCATTTT,CASSIGDRGMYQPQHF,TRBJ1-5,TRBV19,16,-,TRBD1
TGTGCCAGCAGCTTTGGGACAGGGGAATCACCCCTCCACTTT,CASSFGTGESPLHF,TRBJ1-6,TRBV11-2,14,-,TRBD1
TGTGCCAGCCAGGAGGCAGGGGTATCTTCGGACAATGAGCAGTTCTTC,CASQEAGVSSDNEQFF,TRBJ2-1,TRBV9,16,-,-
TGTGCCAGCAGCTGGACTAGCGGGAATGAGCAGTTCTTC,CASSWTSGNEQFF,TRBJ2-1,TRBV7-9,13,-,TRBD2
TGTGCCAGCAGCCAGGGGGATGGGCTAGCGGGAATTCGGCAGTTCTTC,CASSQGDGLAGIRQFF,TRBJ2-1,TRBV3-1/TRBV3-2,16,-,TRBD2
TGCGCCAGCAGCCCCGGGACTAGTGGAACAGATACGCAGTATTTT,CASSPGTSGTDTQYF,TRBJ2-3,TRBV5-1,15,-,TRBD2
TGTGCCAGCAGCTTCGGGACAGGGGGCACTGAAGCTTTCTTT,CASSFGTGGTEAFF,TRBJ1-1,TRBV7-3,14,-,TRBD1
TGTGCCAGCAGCTCCAGGGACATTGGAAACACCATATATTTT,CASSSRDIGNTIYF,TRBJ1-3,TRBV6-5,14,-,-
TGTGCCAGCAGCGTCGGGACTAGCGATGGGAATGAGCAGTTCTTC,CASSVGTSDGNEQFF,TRBJ2-1,TRBV9,15,-,TRBD2
TGTGCCAGCAGTTACTTGGGGGCGCGGGAGACCCAGTACTTC,CASSYLGARETQYF,TRBJ2-5,TRBV6-5,14,-,-
TGTGCCAGCAGTTACGAGACAGGGCCGGAGACCCAGTACTTC,CASSYETGPETQYF,TRBJ2-5,TRBV6-5,14,-,TRBD1
TGTGCCAGCGGCCAGAGCTCCTACGAGCAGTACTTC,CASGQSSYEQYF,TRBJ2-7,TRBV6-2/TRBV6-3,12,-,-
TGTGCCAGCAGTGCGCAGCGGGGGGTCGGTGAGACCCAGTACTTC,CASSAQRGVGETQYF,TRBJ2-5,TRBV5-5,15,-,TRBD2
TGTGCCAGCAGTAAACAGGGGAGCGAAAAACTGTTTTTT,CASSKQGSEKLFF,TRBJ1-4,TRBV27,13,-,TRBD1
TGTGCCAGCAGCTTAGTCCTAGCGACGTTCTTC,CASSLVLATFF,TRBJ2-1,TRBV7-9,11,-,-
TGCGCCAGCAGCCACTCGACAGGGGAGACTGAAGCTTTCTTT,CASSHSTGETEAFF,TRBJ1-1,TRBV4-1,14,-,TRBD1
TGCAGCGTTGACCGGGCAGGGGGCGCCCCCTATGGCTACACCTTC,CSVDRAGGAPYGYTF,TRBJ1-2,TRBV29-1,15,-,TRBD1